The next 31 T cell receptor beta chains were all read from a single sample in a study of vaccination effects on CD4 cells after COVID-19. For these TCRs, the target antigens are not known. The assay was immunoSEQ multiplex PCR, and TCRdb's table has in-frame clones only and misses some. The data show around 30,000 clones, approximately 60% seen once. After less than 11 days in culture, the CD4+ T cells were isolated. The specimen comprised CD4+ T cells from PBMCs cultured without peptide, sampled before COVID-19 vaccination. The receptors here all came from a human donor who received a COVID-19 vaccine.

This chain uses TRBV7-6 with TRBJ1-1, with 7 bases identical to TRBD1. This CDR3 contains 14 residues. With V trimmed by 3 bases and J by 4 bases, 5 bases remained unmatched. The germline V gene encodes CDR1 SGHVS and CDR2 FNYEAQ. The CDR3 DNA reads TGTGCCAGCAGCTTGAACAGGGGTTCCACTGAAGCTTTCTTT. Translation gives CASSLNRGSTEAFF.

This chain links TRBV9 with TRBJ2-1; D is unclear. Germline values: CDR1 SGDLS, CDR2 YYNGEE. The CDR3 spans 18 residues. Trimming pared 0 bases from V and 2 bases from J, leaving 18 bases between. The CDR3 DNA sequence: TGTGCCAGCAGCGTAGATTGGGGTGACGGGCTCACCTACAATGAGCAGTTCTTC. Amino acids: CASSVDWGDGLTYNEQFF.

The CDR3 protein is CASSEASTSYGYTF. As DNA, the CDR3 is TGTGCCAGCAGTGAAGCATCAACCTCCTATGGCTACACCTTC. The rearrangement joins TRBV6-1 to TRBJ1-2; D call uncertain. Trimming stripped 0 bases from V and 4 bases from J, with 9 bases between. Germline CDR1 MNHNS, CDR2 SASEGT. The CDR3 totals 14 residues.

The V gene is TRBV27, the J gene TRBJ1-6; no definite D call. Germline values: CDR1 MNHEY, CDR2 SMNVEV (reference sequence). V gave up 1 base and J gave up 15 bases, with 13 bases separating them. The CDR3 is 13 amino acids. CDR3 DNA sequence: TGTGCCAGCAGTTTATACGCCATAGGTCACCTCCACTTT. Protein: CASSLYAIGHLHF.

This clone was detected a few times. This rearrangement joins TRBV6-4 to TRBJ1-1, with D unresolved. Germline lookup yields CDR1 MRHNA and CDR2 SNTAGT. Between the trimmed V and J ends, which lost 6 bases and 1 base, there was a span of 9 bases. The CDR3 covers 13 residues. CDR3 sequence: CASSQVQNTEAFF. The CDR3 DNA is TGTGCCAGCAGCCAGGTTCAGAACACTGAAGCTTTCTTT.

The V gene is TRBV2, the J gene TRBJ1-1; D gene unclear. Trimming removed 4 bases from V and 3 bases from J, with 9 bases in between. CDR3 size: 13 residues. Germline V gene sequence: CDR1 SNHLY, CDR2 FYNNEI. In DNA form, the CDR3 reads TGTGCCAGCAGTGTGAGGGTTGACACTGAAGCTTTCTTT. Protein: CASSVRVDTEAFF.

The chain employs TRBV6-6 and TRBJ1-2; D unresolved. CDR1 is MNHNY, CDR2 SVGAGI, per germline (reference sequence). Trimming took off 6 bases at V and 7 bases at J, with 15 bases between the two ends. This CDR3 region has 13 residues. The CDR3 region is CASSQLYLRGYTF. The CDR3 coding sequence is TGTGCCAGCAGCCAACTTTATCTGCGTGGCTACACCTTC.

This chain uses TRBV12-3 or TRBV12-4 with TRBJ1-2; D unresolved. The germline V and J ends were trimmed by 4 bases and 4 bases, with 4 bases remaining between them. CDR3 length: 11 amino acids. In DNA form, the CDR3 reads TGTGCCAGCAGTTCCCTCTATGGCTACACCTTC. Translating gives CASSSLYGYTF.

In this sample, this clone is medium-sized. V usage is TRBV6-1 and J usage is TRBJ1-1; 9 bases fit TRBD1. Germline trimming cut 2 bases from V and 5 bases from J; bases unmatched to any gene: 3. The CDR3 extends over 14 amino acids. Germline values: CDR1 MNHNS, CDR2 SASEGT. CDR3 sequence (DNA): TGTGCCAGCAGTGAACAGACAGGGGGGACTGAAGCTTTCTTT. As protein: CASSEQTGGTEAFF.

The table lists this clone with a count of one. This chain uses TRBV5-1 with TRBJ2-2, with D hard to call. CDR1 and CDR2 (germline): SGHRS, YFSETQ. The CDR3 is 14 residues long. Trimming left V 6 bases short and J 1 base short, with 10 bases between. CDR3 protein: CASNGNWNTGELFF. CDR3 DNA: TGCGCCAGCAATGGTAACTGGAACACCGGGGAGCTGTTTTTT.

This clone turned up a few times. The chain employs TRBV12-3 or TRBV12-4 and TRBJ2-7; D ambiguous. The CDR3 extends over 13 amino acids. V dropped 6 bases and J dropped 4 bases, with 13 bases sitting between them. The DNA for the CDR3 is TGTGCCAGCAGGGATGAAACAGATTACGAGCAGTACTTC. Translation: CASRDETDYEQYF.

This chain joins TRBV10-1 and TRBJ2-5; D possibly corresponds to TRBD2 (5 bases). V lost 2 bases and J lost 1, with 14 bases in between. Germline V CDR1 and CDR2: WNHNN, SYGVQD (reference sequence). This CDR3 is built from 16 residues. This CDR3 reads CASSEQKSSTQETQYF. CDR3 sequence (DNA): TGCGCCAGCAGTGAGCAGAAGTCTAGCACCCAAGAGACCCAGTACTTC.

V usage is TRBV6-6 and J usage is TRBJ1-2, with D possibly TRBD1 on 6 matching bases. This CDR3 is built from 12 residues. CDR1 is MNHNY and CDR2 is SVGAGI in the germline V gene (reference sequence). The V gene lost 6 bases and the J gene lost 4 bases, with 9 bases spanning the gap. The CDR3 nucleotides read TGTGCCAGCAGAACAGGGACCTATGGCTACACCTTC. Protein product: CASRTGTYGYTF.

This rearrangement joins TRBV7-2 to TRBJ1-2; the D gene is possibly TRBD1 (5 bases). Germline V gene sequence: CDR1 SGHTA, CDR2 FQGNSA. The CDR3 runs to 14 residues. V shed 3 bases and J shed 2 bases, with 10 bases lying between them. The CDR3 coding sequence is TGTGCCAGCAGCTTGGGACGGAGAAACTATGGCTACACCTTC. Translated: CASSLGRRNYGYTF. The full variable domain, in which reference TRBV7-2 and TRBJ1-2 provide the parts outside the CDR3, is GAGVSQSPSNKVTEKGKDVELRCDPISGHTALYWYRQSLGQGLEFLIYFQGNSAPDKSGLPSDRFSAERTGGSVSTLTIQRTQQEDSAVYLCASSLGRRNYGYTFGSGTRLTVV.

The rearrangement links TRBV30 to TRBJ2-7; 8 bases match TRBD2. V lost 6 bases, J lost 5 bases, and 21 bases stayed unmatched. Germline assignment: CDR1 GTSNPN and CDR2 SVGIG (reference sequence). The CDR3 sequence is 17 residues long. The chain's CDR3 is CACPELAGFKGNHEQYF. The CDR3 DNA reads as TGTGCCTGTCCGGAGCTAGCGGGCTTCAAGGGAAACCACGAGCAGTACTTC.

The chain employs TRBV9 and TRBJ2-5, with TRBD2 matching over 8 bases. CDR1 and CDR2 from the germline V gene are SGDLS and YYNGEE. CDR3 length: 14 amino acids. The trim removed 3 bases at V and 5 bases at J, leaving 6 bases unmatched. CDR3 protein: CASSATSGGETQYF. CDR3 bases: TGTGCCAGCAGCGCCACTAGCGGTGGTGAGACCCAGTACTTC.

The gene calls are TRBV2 and TRBJ2-5; D unresolved. From germline, CDR1 is SNHLY and CDR2 FYNNEI. CDR3 length equals 10 residues. V was clipped by 8 bases and J by 12 bases, with 13 bases between them. As DNA, the CDR3 is TGTGCCAGCTCAATAAGCAAAAAGTACTTC. Amino acids: CASSISKKYF.

CDR3 DNA: TGTGCCAGCTCACCTCAAAACCAGGGGCAATTAAATGAGCAGTTCTTC. It translates to CASSPQNQGQLNEQFF. The V and J genes are TRBV18 and TRBJ2-1; tentatively, D is TRBD1 (6 bases). This CDR3 spans 16 amino acids. Germline V CDR1 and CDR2: KGHSH, LQKENI. Trimming shortened V by 3 bases and J by 7 bases, and 19 bases separated the two germline ends.

This clone was counted a few times. V gene TRBV27 combines with J gene TRBJ1-5, with 9 bases that match TRBD1. CDR3 length: 14 residues. Per the germline V gene, CDR1 is MNHEY and CDR2 is SMNVEV (reference sequence). V shed 3 bases and J 7 bases; nucleotides not matched to a gene: 4. Written as DNA, the CDR3 is TGTGCCAGCAGTTTCTTGACAGGGGGGCAGCCCCAGCATTTT. This encodes CASSFLTGGQPQHF.

CDR3 coding DNA: TGTGCCAGCAGCTTAGCTAGCGGGAACTCCTACAATGAGCAGTTCTTC. Amino acid sequence: CASSLASGNSYNEQFF. The V and J genes are TRBV7-8 and TRBJ2-1, with 8 bases that match TRBD2. The V gene end was trimmed by 0 bases and the J gene end by 0 bases; junction bases not matched to a gene: 1. The CDR3 covers 16 residues. Germline loops: CDR1 SGHVS, CDR2 FQNEAQ.

V gene TRBV12-3 or TRBV12-4 combines with J gene TRBJ2-3; D not resolved. The length of the CDR3 is 13 residues. Trimming removed 5 bases at V and 3 bases at J, with 9 bases between. The DNA of the CDR3 is TGTGCCAGCAGTCTCGTCTCGACAGATACGCAGTATTTT. This gives the protein CASSLVSTDTQYF.

This clone was counted between two and nine times. The V and J genes are TRBV7-9 and TRBJ1-2; D not certain. Germline V gene sequence: CDR1 SEHNR, CDR2 FQNEAQ (reference sequence). The CDR3 consists of 13 residues. V lost 3 bases to trimming and J lost 6 bases, with 11 bases between them. CDR3 amino acids: CASSFETLDGYTF. DNA of the CDR3: TGTGCCAGCAGCTTTGAGACTCTTGATGGCTACACCTTC.

This rearrangement joins TRBV2 to TRBJ1-5; D perhaps matches TRBD1 (6 bases). Germline V CDR1 and CDR2: SNHLY, FYNNEI. The CDR3 sequence is 13 residues long. Trimming took off 7 bases at V and 4 bases at J, with 11 bases between the two ends. Here the CDR3 DNA reads TGTGCCAGCACCCTGGACAGAAATCAGCCCCAGCATTTT. This sequence encodes CASTLDRNQPQHF.

This rearrangement joins TRBV6-5 to TRBJ2-7, with 9 bases that match TRBD1. The CDR3 contains 14 residues. Germline CDR1 reads MNHEY; CDR2 reads SVGAGI. After removal of 6 bases from V and 6 bases from J, the junction contained 9 bases not matched to a gene. DNA for the CDR3: TGTGCCAGCAGCGTTAACAGGGGGCGCGTCGAGCAGTACTTC. Its protein is CASSVNRGRVEQYF.

V gene TRBV24-1 combines with J gene TRBJ2-1; no clear D gene. The CDR3 length is 12 residues. The germline V gene encodes CDR1 KGHDR and CDR2 SFDVKD. V dropped 5 bases and J dropped 4 bases, with 5 bases sitting between them. This CDR3 is CATSVGYNEQFF. CDR3 DNA: TGTGCCACCAGTGTAGGGTACAATGAGCAGTTCTTC.

The chain links TRBV2 to TRBJ2-3, with TRBD2 identical over 8 bases. J lost 3 bases, V lost 5 bases, and 4 bases had no gene match. Germline V gene sequence: CDR1 SNHLY, CDR2 FYNNEI. The CDR3 loop spans 14 amino acids. The CDR3 DNA is TGTGCCAGCAGTCTAGCGGGTATTACAGATACGCAGTATTTT. Protein: CASSLAGITDTQYF.

The V and J genes are TRBV7-7 and TRBJ2-3; tentative D call: TRBD2 (5 bases). Germline assignment: CDR1 SSHAT and CDR2 FNYEAQ (reference sequence). V shed 5 bases and J shed 0 bases, with 12 bases lying between them. The CDR3 has 15 amino acids. The DNA of the CDR3 is TGTGCCAGCAGCCTGACTGGACTTAGCACAGATACGCAGTATTTT. Protein sequence: CASSLTGLSTDTQYF. Drawing the rest from reference TRBV7-7 and TRBJ2-3, the complete variable domain is GAGVSQSPRYKVTKRGQDVTLRCDPISSHATLYWYQQALGQGPEFLTYFNYEAQPDKSGLPSDRFSAERPEGSISTLTIQRTEQRDSAMYRCASSLTGLSTDTQYFGPGTRLTVL.

The chain links TRBV10-1 to TRBJ1-1; no clear D. This CDR3 comprises 15 residues. CDR1 is WNHNN, CDR2 SYGVQD, per germline (reference sequence). Trimming pared 3 bases from V and 0 bases from J, leaving 11 bases between. This CDR3 reads CASSEVSHMNTEAFF. The DNA for the CDR3 is TGCGCCAGCAGTGAAGTCAGCCACATGAACACTGAAGCTTTCTTT.

V is TRBV4-1 and J is TRBJ2-2; no clear D. The CDR3 loop spans 16 amino acids. Germline CDR1 MGHRA, CDR2 YSYEKL. V was pared by 1 base and J by 4 bases, with 13 bases between. Here the CDR3 DNA reads TGCGCCAGCAGCCAAGTCGATATGGGGATCACCGGGGAGCTGTTTTTT. Residues: CASSQVDMGITGELFF.

In this sample, this clone turned up a few times. In DNA form, the CDR3 reads TGTGCCAGCAGTGATGTAAACAGGCACTACGAGCAGTACTTC. It is translated as CASSDVNRHYEQYF. This chain uses TRBV25-1 with TRBJ2-7; D is possibly TRBD1 (5 bases). Deletions cut 3 bases from V and 3 bases from J, with 12 bases between. CDR1 and CDR2 from the germline V gene are MGHDK and SYGVNS. There are 14 residues in the CDR3.

This sequence joins TRBV6-5 and TRBJ2-7; D may be TRBD1 (5 bases). Trimming took off 6 bases at V and 2 bases at J, with 11 bases between the two ends. CDR1 MNHEY and CDR2 SVGAGI come from the germline V gene. This CDR3 is built from 13 residues. The CDR3 nucleotides are TGTGCCAGCAGGGCAGGGCAGACCTACGAGCAGTACTTC. Translating it yields CASRAGQTYEQYF.